A selection of T cell receptor beta chains follows, all from one sample in a study of blood T cell repertoires in COVID-19. TCRdb keeps only in-frame clones here, not all; method: immunoSEQ multiplex PCR. The table includes roughly 410,000 clones, 89% detected once. Sequencing was performed on peripheral blood. The receptor set was obtained from a man aged 40-49 years with acute or convalescent COVID-19. The CDR3 runs from the conserved cysteine through the conserved F or W. The order of the fields is V gene, J gene, clone size, D gene, CDR3 protein, CDR3 DNA. The D gene is left open where the match is weak. The listing skips clone size in some rows; elsewhere it reads once, few, many or a size class.

>TRBV4-1|TRBJ2-6|.|TRBD1
CASSQVGQFSGANVLTF
TGCGCCAGCAGCCAAGTGGGACAGTTCTCTGGGGCCAACGTCCTGACTTTC
>TRBV7-9|TRBJ2-3|.|TRBD1
CASSLTGGETDTQYF
TGTGCCAGCAGCTTAACAGGGGGCGAAACAGATACGCAGTATTTT
>TRBV7-9|TRBJ1-2|.|.
CASSSDYGYTF
TGTGCCAGCAGCTCGGACTATGGCTACACCTTC
>TRBV6-2/TRBV6-3|TRBJ1-2|.|.
CASSQPQGSGYTF
TGTGCCAGCAGTCAGCCACAGGGTTCTGGCTACACCTTC
>TRBV5-4|TRBJ2-1|.|.
CASGSTRTGSYNEQFF
TGTGCCAGCGGCTCGACCCGGACTGGCTCCTACAATGAGCAGTTCTTC
>TRBV29-1|TRBJ2-2|.|.
CSARSGGGELFF
TGCAGCGCACGGAGTGGAGGCGGGGAGCTGTTTTTT
>TRBV11-1|TRBJ1-6|.|.
CASSRDNSPLHF
TGTGCCAGCAGCCGTGATAATTCACCCCTCCACTTT
>TRBV28|TRBJ1-2|.|.
CASSFPGGGLNYGYTF
TGTGCCAGCAGTTTTCCCGGAGGGGGACTAAACTATGGCTACACCTTC
>TRBV18|TRBJ2-7|.|.
CASSPPVPLPTEQYF
TGTGCCAGCTCACCACCGGTGCCTCTCCCTACCGAGCAGTACTTC
>TRBV4-2|TRBJ2-5|.|.
CASSQEQAAVMVTQYF
TGTGCCAGCAGCCAAGAACAGGCCGCGGTTATGGTCACCCAGTACTTC
>TRBV5-1|TRBJ1-1|few|.
CASRLLTGVAEAFF
TGCGCCAGCAGACTATTGACGGGGGTCGCTGAAGCTTTCTTT
>TRBV5-1|TRBJ1-1|.|.
CASSTQMNTEAFF
TGCGCCAGCAGCACCCAGATGAACACTGAAGCTTTCTTT
>TRBV28|TRBJ2-7|.|TRBD1
CASSLKPTGQGEQYF
TGTGCCAGCAGTTTAAAGCCGACAGGGCAAGGCGAGCAGTACTTC
>TRBV19|TRBJ2-7|once|TRBD1
CASSPSAGTGGYEQYF
TGTGCCAGTAGTCCCTCCGCCGGGACAGGGGGCTACGAGCAGTACTTC
>TRBV27|TRBJ2-7|.|TRBD2
CASTPPGGGWYEQYF
TGTGCCAGCACCCCCCCGGGGGGGGGCTGGTACGAGCAGTACTTC
>TRBV5-1|TRBJ2-7|.|.
CASSTSGLSYEQYF
TGCGCCAGCAGTACGAGCGGCCTATCCTACGAGCAGTACTTC
>TRBV6-6|TRBJ1-5|.|.
CASSPGQTRFLGHF
TGTGCCAGTTCCCCTGGACAGACACGATTTTTGGGGCATTTT
>TRBV5-6|TRBJ1-5|.|TRBD1
CASSRDRGRGNQPQHF
TGTGCCAGCAGCCGGGACAGGGGGCGAGGGAATCAGCCCCAGCATTTT
>TRBV2|TRBJ2-2|.|.
CASMERENTGELFF
TGTGCCAGCATGGAACGGGAGAACACCGGGGAGCTGTTTTTT
>TRBV4-1|TRBJ2-5|.|TRBD1
CASSPLWTGGETQYF
TGCGCCAGCAGCCCGCTTTGGACAGGAGGAGAGACCCAGTACTTC
>TRBV28|TRBJ1-2|.|.
CASSLSGGDGYTF
TGTGCCAGCAGTTTATCGGGGGGCGATGGCTACACCTTC
>TRBV7-3|TRBJ2-1|.|TRBD1
CASSWTGSSYNEQFF
TGTGCCAGCAGCTGGACAGGGAGCTCCTACAATGAGCAGTTCTTC
>TRBV2|TRBJ2-7|.|.
CASRYRVGYEQYF
TGTGCCAGCAGATACAGGGTTGGTTACGAGCAGTACTTC
>TRBV2|TRBJ1-1|.|.
CASKGDTEAFF
TGTGCCAGCAAGGGGGACACTGAAGCTTTCTTT
>TRBV12-3/TRBV12-4|TRBJ1-1|.|TRBD1
CASSSDRATEAFF
TGTGCCAGCAGCTCAGACAGGGCGACTGAAGCTTTCTTT
>TRBV29-1|TRBJ1-1|.|TRBD1
CSAFMGDRGTEAFF
TGCAGCGCCTTTATGGGGGACAGGGGGACTGAAGCTTTCTTT
>TRBV7-3|TRBJ1-1|.|.
CASSLYPGANTEAFF
TGTGCCAGCAGCTTATACCCAGGGGCGAACACTGAAGCTTTCTTT
>TRBV7-6|TRBJ1-3|.|TRBD1
CASSLSPGQGAGNTIYF
TGTGCCAGCAGCTTGAGCCCGGGACAGGGGGCTGGAAACACCATATATTTT
>TRBV19|TRBJ2-7|once|TRBD2
CATVDREDQQYF
TGTGCCACTGTCGACCGGGAGGACCAACAGTACTTC
>TRBV7-2|TRBJ2-1|few|.
CASGAFNEQFF
TGTGCCAGCGGGGCTTTCAATGAGCAGTTCTTC
>TRBV28|TRBJ1-1|.|.
CASRLGSFRALNTEAFF
TGTGCCAGCAGACTCGGCAGCTTCAGGGCTTTGAACACTGAAGCTTTCTTT
>TRBV5-1|TRBJ2-7|.|.
CASSSPSGVNNYEQYF
TGCGCCAGCAGCTCCCCCTCGGGGGTTAACAACTACGAGCAGTACTTC
>TRBV3-1/TRBV3-2|TRBJ2-7|.|.
CASSRGGYEQYF
TGTGCCAGCAGCAGGGGGGGCTACGAGCAGTACTTC
>TRBV2|TRBJ1-4|.|.
CASSENGEKLFF
TGTGCCAGCAGTGAAAACGGTGAAAAACTGTTTTTT
>TRBV2|TRBJ1-4|.|.
CASTGGEKLFF
TGTGCCAGCACTGGGGGGGAAAAACTGTTTTTT
>TRBV7-8|TRBJ1-5|.|.
CASSYRQRNQPQHF
TGTGCCAGCAGCTACAGACAGCGCAATCAGCCCCAGCATTTT
>TRBV3-1/TRBV3-2|TRBJ1-1|.|.
CASSQSARAREAFF
TGTGCCAGCAGCCAGTCGGCGAGGGCCCGTGAAGCTTTCTTT
>TRBV29-1|TRBJ2-7|.|TRBD2
CSVDLDIGTSGRLVRREQYF
TGCAGCGTTGATCTTGATATTGGGACTAGCGGGAGGCTAGTCCGTCGCGAGCAGTACTTC
>TRBV7-7|TRBJ2-5|.|TRBD2
CASSRGGNRQETQYF
TGTGCTAGCAGCCGGGGGGGAAACCGCCAAGAGACCCAGTACTTC
>TRBV6-2/TRBV6-3|TRBJ1-5|once|.
CASSYYGAPEYNQPQHF
TGTGCCAGCAGTTATTATGGGGCCCCTGAATACAATCAGCCCCAGCATTTT
>TRBV5-6|TRBJ2-1|.|.
CASSFNRETYNEQFF
TGTGCCAGCAGCTTTAACAGGGAAACCTACAATGAGCAGTTCTTC
>TRBV7-2|TRBJ1-3|.|.
CASSLTRVPSSGNTIYF
TGTGCCAGCAGCTTAACTCGTGTTCCTAGCTCTGGAAACACCATATATTTT
>TRBV7-6|TRBJ1-3|.|.
CASSSKQGLTGNTIYF
TGTGCCAGCAGCTCGAAACAGGGTTTAACTGGAAACACCATATATTTT
>TRBV7-3|TRBJ2-7|once|.
CASSLYGGINYEQYF
TGTGCCAGCAGCTTATACGGCGGGATAAACTACGAGCAGTACTTC
>TRBV10-3|TRBJ1-1|.|.
CAISESGRGTEAFF
TGTGCCATCAGTGAGTCTGGAAGGGGCACTGAAGCTTTCTTT
>TRBV12-3/TRBV12-4|TRBJ2-2|.|TRBD1
CAASRGRGGELFF
TGTGCCGCAAGCAGGGGGCGCGGCGGGGAGCTGTTTTTT
>TRBV11-2|TRBJ2-1|.|.
CASSLSGVSNEQFF
TGTGCCAGCAGCTTATCGGGAGTAAGTAATGAGCAGTTCTTC
>TRBV5-1|TRBJ1-1|.|.
CASSLVGGSNTEAFF
TGCGCCAGCAGCTTGGTCGGAGGTTCGAACACTGAAGCTTTCTTT
>TRBV7-9|TRBJ1-3|.|.
CASSSGESSGNTIYF
TGTGCCAGCAGCTCCGGGGAGAGCTCTGGAAACACCATATATTTT
>TRBV7-9|TRBJ1-2|few|.
CASSHDGGSNYGYTF
TGTGCCAGCAGCCACGACGGGGGATCTAACTATGGCTACACCTTC
>TRBV29-1|TRBJ1-3|once|.
CSVGGGSGNTIYF
TGCAGCGTTGGAGGGGGATCTGGAAACACCATATATTTT
>TRBV12-2|TRBJ2-5|.|.
CASRLALLGRGADEETQYF
TGTGCAAGTCGCTTAGCGCTTCTAGGTCGGGGGGCAGACGAAGAGACCCAGTACTTC